This entry lists 27 T cell receptor beta chains sequenced from one sample in a study of vaccination and CD4 T cells after COVID-19. Sequencing of cultured CD4+ T cell DNA used the Oncomine TCR Beta short-read assay. TCRdb recomputed calls from the PCR reads with MiXCR, one row per CDR3 protein. Of several thousand distinct CDR3 sequences in the sample, approximately 71% were seen once. The antigens of these receptors remain unknown. Treatment defined: approximately nine-day PBMC culture with coronavirus spike peptide pools or control peptides (ViraFEST assay). The material sequenced was CD4+ T cells from blood, cultured in vitro, taken before SARS-CoV-2 vaccination. These receptors came from a human donor who had recovered from COVID-19.

This clonotype was recorded only once. The chain joins TRBV20-1 to TRBJ2-1; the match to TRBD2 covers 14 bases. V trimming: 6 bases; J trimming: 10 bases; junction bases outside the gene matches: 11. This CDR3 region has 15 residues. The germline CDR1 and CDR2 sequences are DFQATT and SNEGSKA (reference sequence). CDR3: CSARLAGGPGGEQFF. CDR3 DNA: TGCAGTGCCCGACTAGCGGGAGGGCCAGGGGGGGAGCAGTTCTTC.

As DNA, the CDR3 is TGTGCCAGCAGCCGTGAGCGGGCGGACACCGGGGAGCTGTTTTTT. This translates into CASSRERADTGELFF. The chain joins TRBV28 to TRBJ2-2; D is perhaps TRBD2 (6 bases). The CDR3 totals 15 residues. The germline CDR1 and CDR2 sequences are MDHEN and SYDVKM. Between the trimmed V and J ends, which lost 6 bases and 3 bases, there was a span of 14 bases.

The rearrangement links TRBV30 to TRBJ1-6; 12 bases are shared with TRBD1. This CDR3 has 16 residues. Losses at the gene ends were 0 bases for V and 9 bases for J; bases not matched to a gene: 6. Germline V gene data show CDR1 as GTSNPN and CDR2 as SVGIG (reference sequence). Written as DNA, the CDR3 is TGTGCCTGGAGTGTACTAGGGGGACAGGGGGCTTCACCCCTCCACTTT. Amino acid sequence: CAWSVLGGQGASPLHF.

This clonotype was picked up a small number of times. The rearrangement uses TRBV15 and TRBJ1-2; 11 bases match TRBD1. After removal of 1 base from V and 10 bases from J, the junction contained 5 bases not matched to a gene. Germline CDR1 and CDR2: LNHNV and YYDKDF (reference sequence). The CDR3 totals 14 residues. The CDR3 is CATSRGRDRGVYTF. The CDR3 coding sequence is TGTGCCACCAGCAGAGGTCGGGACAGGGGGGTCTACACCTTC.

V usage is TRBV2 and J usage is TRBJ1-2; D unresolved. With 1 base removed from V and 4 bases from J, the gap between germline ends came to 4 bases. The CDR3 is 12 amino acids. Per germline, CDR1 SNHLY and CDR2 FYNNEI. The CDR3 nucleotides read TGTGCCAGCAGTGAAGGGAGCTATGGCTACACCTTC. This gives the protein CASSEGSYGYTF.

The rearrangement links TRBV5-4 to TRBJ1-2; TRBD1 is a possible D gene (5 bases). V gave up 3 bases and J gave up 1 base, with 10 bases separating them. The germline V gene encodes CDR1 SGHNT and CDR2 YYREEE (reference sequence). The CDR3 runs 14 residues. The CDR3 nucleotides read TGTGCCAGCAGCTGGGGGACGGTTAACTATGGCTACACCTTC. This codes for CASSWGTVNYGYTF.

This clonotype was observed a handful of times. The rearrangement uses TRBV2 and TRBJ1-2; D is perhaps TRBD1 (5 bases). The CDR3 length is 14 residues. Trimming left V 5 bases short and J 0 bases short, with 10 bases between. Germline CDR1 and CDR2: SNHLY and FYNNEI. CDR3: CASSPRQPNYGYTF. CDR3 nucleotide sequence: TGTGCCAGCAGTCCACGACAGCCTAACTATGGCTACACCTTC.

V usage is TRBV7-9 and J usage is TRBJ1-2; D unclear. Germline lookup yields CDR1 SEHNR and CDR2 FQNEAQ (reference sequence). Trimming removed 3 bases at V and 5 bases at J, with 16 bases between. The length of the CDR3 is 15 residues. The CDR3: CASSFVGPTTYGYTF. The CDR3 DNA reads TGTGCCAGCAGCTTCGTCGGCCCTACTACATATGGCTACACCTTC.

The chain uses TRBV7-9 and TRBJ2-1; the match to TRBD1 covers 8 bases. This CDR3 region has 15 residues. The trim removed 5 bases at V and 6 bases at J, leaving 9 bases unmatched. Germline loops: CDR1 SEHNR, CDR2 FQNEAQ (reference sequence). CDR3 in amino acids: CASSQPGQVTNEQFF. CDR3 bases: TGTGCCAGCAGCCAACCGGGACAGGTTACCAATGAGCAGTTCTTC.

This chain joins TRBV28 and TRBJ1-2; 8 bases line up with TRBD1. V shed 6 bases and J 4 bases; nucleotides not matched to a gene: 4. There are 13 residues in the CDR3. CDR1 and CDR2 (germline): MDHEN, SYDVKM. This CDR3 is CASRIQGGYGYTF. DNA for the CDR3: TGTGCCAGCAGAATACAGGGGGGCTATGGCTACACCTTC.

The chain carries TRBV12-3 or TRBV12-4 and TRBJ1-2; D is unclear. The CDR3 has 14 residues. Trimming left V 5 bases short and J 0 bases short, with 10 bases between. CDR3 residues: CASSSVQANYGYTF. CDR3 bases: TGTGCCAGCAGTAGCGTCCAGGCTAACTATGGCTACACCTTC.

This clonotype was seen a single time. The chain combines TRBV6-5 with TRBJ2-1; D gene ambiguous. The CDR3 totals 16 residues. Between the trimmed V and J ends, which lost 0 bases and 7 bases, there was a span of 16 bases. Germline CDR1 and CDR2: MNHEY and SVGAGI. The CDR3 protein is CASSYSSAFGRNEQFF. The CDR3 coding sequence is TGTGCCAGCAGTTACTCATCCGCATTCGGGCGGAATGAGCAGTTCTTC.

J is TRBJ1-2 and V is TRBV5-4; 7 bases are a match to TRBD1. CDR1 and CDR2 from the germline V gene are SGHNT and YYREEE (reference sequence). CDR3 length: 17 residues. The V segment lost 4 bases and the J segment 0 bases; nucleotides outside the gene matches: 12. This CDR3 is CASSALTGRKANYGYTF. CDR3 in DNA: TGTGCCAGCAGCGCCCTGACAGGGCGGAAAGCTAACTATGGCTACACCTTC.

The chain has TRBV28 and TRBJ1-1; D not resolved. Germline CDR1 MDHEN, CDR2 SYDVKM. V lost 2 bases to trimming and J lost 2 bases, with 9 bases between them. The CDR3 sequence is 14 residues long. Here the CDR3 reads CASSLIDLNTEAFF. Here the CDR3 DNA reads TGTGCCAGCAGTTTAATAGACCTAAACACTGAAGCTTTCTTT.

This clonotype occurred once. The V gene is TRBV10-3, the J gene TRBJ1-2; 8 bases line up with TRBD1. J gave up 2 bases and V 3 bases, and 11 bases lay outside the gene matches. Germline-derived CDR1 and CDR2 are ENHRY and SYGVKD. This CDR3 contains 17 residues. The CDR3 reads CAISDPTRTGPNYGYTF. CDR3 nucleotides: TGTGCCATCAGTGACCCAACCCGGACAGGGCCGAACTATGGCTACACCTTC.

The rearrangement uses TRBV6-2 or TRBV6-3 and TRBJ2-7; perhaps TRBD2 as D (6 bases). The CDR3 runs 13 residues. Germline V gene data show CDR1 as MNHEY and CDR2 as SVGEGT. V gave up 6 bases and J gave up 9 bases, with 18 bases separating them. The DNA for the CDR3 is TGTGCCAGCAGGGGGGGTACCCTACGTGGGCAGTACTTC. The encoded protein is CASRGGTLRGQYF.

The sample holds a few counts of this clonotype. The chain uses TRBV9 and TRBJ2-1; tentative D call: TRBD2 (6 bases). This CDR3 comprises 15 residues. Looked up from germline, CDR1 is SGDLS and CDR2 is YYNGEE. The V and J ends lost 0 bases and 8 bases respectively, with 15 bases between them. DNA for the CDR3: TGTGCCAGCAGCGTAGCTGCCGGGAGAGGTGATGAGCAGTTCTTC. Amino acids: CASSVAAGRGDEQFF.

The rearrangement links TRBV5-1 to TRBJ1-2, with 8 bases identical to TRBD1. Losses at the gene ends were 0 bases for V and 4 bases for J; bases not matched to a gene: 2. The germline gives CDR1 SGHRS, CDR2 YFSETQ. This CDR3 comprises 14 residues. CDR3 DNA: TGCGCCAGCAGCTTGGGGACAGGGACCTATGGCTACACCTTC. Translated: CASSLGTGTYGYTF.

The V call is TRBV6-1, the J call TRBJ2-7; D remains unclear. There are 13 residues in the CDR3. Trimming pared 6 bases from V and 2 bases from J, leaving 11 bases between. Germline V CDR1 and CDR2: MNHNS, SASEGT. CDR3 DNA: TGTGCCAGCAGCCAAAGCGAGCCCTACGAGCAGTACTTC. Encoded protein: CASSQSEPYEQYF.

The chain employs TRBV20-1 and TRBJ2-3; D uncertain. The CDR3 is made up of 11 amino acids. The V gene lost 1 base and the J gene lost 6 bases, with 5 bases spanning the gap. Per germline, CDR1 DFQATT and CDR2 SNEGSKA (reference sequence). The CDR3 sequence: CSARVVDTQYF. CDR3 DNA sequence: TGCAGTGCTAGAGTAGTGGATACGCAGTATTTT.

The count of this clonotype is one. The gene calls are TRBV7-3 and TRBJ2-3; 7 nucleotides align to TRBD2. The CDR3 consists of 16 residues. V lost 4 bases, J lost 1 base, and 8 bases stayed unmatched. Germline assignment: CDR1 SGHTA and CDR2 FQGTGA. The CDR3 reads CASSSLGGPGTDTQYF. The DNA of the CDR3 is TGTGCCAGCAGCTCTTTGGGAGGGCCCGGCACAGATACGCAGTATTTT. Supplemented by reference TRBV7-3 and TRBJ2-3, the full variable domain reads GAGVSQTPSNKVTEKGKYVELRCDPISGHTALYWYRQSLGQGPEFLIYFQGTGAADDSGLPNDRFFAVRPEGSVSTLKIQRTERGDSAVYLCASSSLGGPGTDTQYFGPGTRLTVL.

This clonotype was seen more than once but under ten times. The J gene is TRBJ1-5, the V gene TRBV6-1; TRBD1 agrees at 11 bases. The junction had 8 bases not matched to a gene; V was cut back by 2 bases and J by 5 bases. Germline V gene sequence: CDR1 MNHNS, CDR2 SASEGT. The CDR3 contains 17 residues. CDR3 in DNA: TGTGCCAGCAGTGAAAACCTAGGACAGGGGGCATATCAGCCCCAGCATTTT. Encoded protein: CASSENLGQGAYQPQHF.

This clonotype was detected a few times. The chain links TRBV19 to TRBJ1-1; D is unresolved. Trimming left V 3 bases short and J 1 base short, with 12 bases between. The length of the CDR3 is 15 residues. Germline V gene sequence: CDR1 LNHDA, CDR2 SQIVND (reference sequence). The CDR3 here is CASSIPRRPNTEAFF. The CDR3 bases are TGTGCCAGTAGTATCCCCAGGCGGCCGAACACTGAAGCTTTCTTT.

As concerns this clonotype: Relative to the germline gene, one junction end is altered; a read error may explain this. CDR3 nucleotide sequence: TGTGCCAGCAGTGACGAAGGATCCCACCCAATCTTC. The encoded protein is CASSDEGSHPIF. The chain carries TRBV2 and TRBJ2-7; no reliable D call. The CDR3 totals 12 residues. In germline, CDR1 is SNHLY, CDR2 FYNNEI.

The chain carries TRBV20-1 and TRBJ2-7; 10 nucleotides align to TRBD1. This CDR3 is 15 amino acids long. Losses at the gene ends were 7 bases for V and 6 bases for J; bases not matched to a gene: 15. From germline, CDR1 is DFQATT and CDR2 SNEGSKA (reference sequence). CDR3 DNA: TGCAGTGTCCCCGGGGGGACAGGGGATGCCAGCGAGCAGTACTTC. This encodes CSVPGGTGDASEQYF.

This sequence joins TRBV27 and TRBJ2-3; TRBD2 aligns across 8 bases. The J segment lost 5 bases and the V segment lost 3 bases, leaving 7 bases of the junction unmatched. The CDR3 runs to 15 residues. CDR1 MNHEY and CDR2 SMNVEV come from the germline V gene (reference sequence). The CDR3 protein is CASSFLSGSRDTQYF. As DNA, the CDR3 is TGTGCCAGCAGTTTCCTCAGCGGGAGTAGAGATACGCAGTATTTT.

CDR3 residues: CASSTTRTGARSYNSPLHF. The CDR3 DNA reads as TGTGCCAGTAGTACAACCCGAACAGGGGCCCGCTCCTATAATTCACCCCTCCACTTT. The chain carries TRBV19 and TRBJ1-6; 7 nucleotides agree with TRBD1. The CDR3 runs 19 residues. Germline V gene lookup returns CDR1 LNHDA and CDR2 SQIVND (reference sequence). The V gene end was trimmed by 4 bases and the J gene end by 0 bases; junction bases not matched to a gene: 12.